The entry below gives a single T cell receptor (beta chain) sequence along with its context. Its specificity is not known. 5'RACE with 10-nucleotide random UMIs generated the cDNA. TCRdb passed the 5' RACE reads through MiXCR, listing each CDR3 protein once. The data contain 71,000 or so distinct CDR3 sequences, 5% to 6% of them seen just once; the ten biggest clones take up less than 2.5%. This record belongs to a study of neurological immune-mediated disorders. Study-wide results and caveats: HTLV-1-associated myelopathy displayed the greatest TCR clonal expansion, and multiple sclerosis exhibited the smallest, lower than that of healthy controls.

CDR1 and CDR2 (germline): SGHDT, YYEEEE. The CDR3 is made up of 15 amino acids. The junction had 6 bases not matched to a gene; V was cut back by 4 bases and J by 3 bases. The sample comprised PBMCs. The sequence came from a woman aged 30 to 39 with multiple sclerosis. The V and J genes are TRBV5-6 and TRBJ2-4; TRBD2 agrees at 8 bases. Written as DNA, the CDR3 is TGTGCCAGCAGCCGGGATAGCGGGATCAAAAACATTCAGTACTTC. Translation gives CASSRDSGIKNIQYF.